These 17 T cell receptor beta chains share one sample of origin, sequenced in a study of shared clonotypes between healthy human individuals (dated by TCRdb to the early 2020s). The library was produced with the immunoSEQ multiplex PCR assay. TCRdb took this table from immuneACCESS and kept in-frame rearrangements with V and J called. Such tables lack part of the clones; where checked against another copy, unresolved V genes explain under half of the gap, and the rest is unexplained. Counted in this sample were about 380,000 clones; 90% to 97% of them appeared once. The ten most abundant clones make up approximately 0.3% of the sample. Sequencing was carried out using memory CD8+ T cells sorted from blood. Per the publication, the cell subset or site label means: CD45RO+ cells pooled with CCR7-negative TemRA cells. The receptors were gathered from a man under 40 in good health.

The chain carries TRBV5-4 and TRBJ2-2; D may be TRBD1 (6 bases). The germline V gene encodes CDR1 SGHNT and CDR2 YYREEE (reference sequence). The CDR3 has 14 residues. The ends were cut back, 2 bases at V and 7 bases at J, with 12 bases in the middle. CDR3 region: CASSFKGVIGELFF. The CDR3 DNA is TGTGCCAGCAGCTTTAAGGGGGTTATCGGGGAGCTGTTTTTT.

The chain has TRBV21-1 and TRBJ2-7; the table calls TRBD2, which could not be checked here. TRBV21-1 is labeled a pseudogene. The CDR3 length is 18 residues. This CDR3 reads CASSKVNSGLAGGYEQYF. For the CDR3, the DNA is TGTGCCAGCAGCAAAGTAAACTCCGGACTAGCGGGGGGGTACGAGCAGTACTTC.

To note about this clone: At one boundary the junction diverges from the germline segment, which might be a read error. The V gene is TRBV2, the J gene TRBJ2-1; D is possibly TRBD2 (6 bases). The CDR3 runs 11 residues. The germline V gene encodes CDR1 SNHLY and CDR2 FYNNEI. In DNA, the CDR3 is TGTGCCAGCAGCGAAGCGGGTGAGCAGTTCTTC. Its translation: CASSEAGEQFF.

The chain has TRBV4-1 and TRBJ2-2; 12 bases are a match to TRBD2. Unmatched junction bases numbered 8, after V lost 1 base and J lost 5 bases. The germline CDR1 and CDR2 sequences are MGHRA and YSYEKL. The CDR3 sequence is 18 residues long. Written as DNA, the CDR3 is TGCGCCAGCAGCCAAGCCCCCGGACTAGCGGGAAGGACCGGGGAGCTGTTTTTT. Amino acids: CASSQAPGLAGRTGELFF.

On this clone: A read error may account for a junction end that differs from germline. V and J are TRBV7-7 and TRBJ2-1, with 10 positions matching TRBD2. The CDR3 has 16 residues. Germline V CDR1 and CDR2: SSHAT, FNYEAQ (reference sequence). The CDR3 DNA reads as TGTGCTAGCACTTTGACTAGCGGGCCAGGAAACAATGAGCAGTTCTTC. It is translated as CASTLTSGPGNNEQFF.

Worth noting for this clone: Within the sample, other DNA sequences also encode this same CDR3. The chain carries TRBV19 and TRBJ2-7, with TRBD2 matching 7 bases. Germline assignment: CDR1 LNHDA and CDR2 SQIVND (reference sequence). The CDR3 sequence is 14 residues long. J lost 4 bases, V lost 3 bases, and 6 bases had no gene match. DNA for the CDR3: TGTGCCAGTAGTATGAGCGGGATCCCTTACGAGCAGTACTTC. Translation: CASSMSGIPYEQYF. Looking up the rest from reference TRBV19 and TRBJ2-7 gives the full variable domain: DGGITQSPKYLFRKEGQNVTLSCEQNLNHDAMYWYRQDPGQGLRLIYYSQIVNDFQKGDIAEGYSVSREKKESFPLTVTSAQKNPTAFYLCASSMSGIPYEQYFGPGTRLTVT.

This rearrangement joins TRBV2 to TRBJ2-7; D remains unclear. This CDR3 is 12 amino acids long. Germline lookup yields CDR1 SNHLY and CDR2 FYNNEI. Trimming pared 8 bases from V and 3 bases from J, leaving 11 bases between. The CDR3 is CASGRLRYEQYF. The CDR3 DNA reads TGTGCCAGCGGACGCCTGCGCTACGAGCAGTACTTC.

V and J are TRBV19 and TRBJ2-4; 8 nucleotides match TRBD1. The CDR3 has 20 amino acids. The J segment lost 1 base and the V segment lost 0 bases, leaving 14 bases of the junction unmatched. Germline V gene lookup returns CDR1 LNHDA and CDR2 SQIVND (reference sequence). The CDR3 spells CASSIDWAGGADMAKNIQYF. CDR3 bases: TGTGCCAGTAGTATAGATTGGGCAGGGGGCGCTGATATGGCCAAAAACATTCAGTACTTC.

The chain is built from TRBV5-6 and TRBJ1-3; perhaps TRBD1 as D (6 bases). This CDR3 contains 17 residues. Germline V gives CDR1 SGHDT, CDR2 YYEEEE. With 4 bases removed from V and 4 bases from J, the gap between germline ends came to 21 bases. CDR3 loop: CASSPWTAPWAGNTIYF. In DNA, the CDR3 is TGTGCCAGCAGCCCCTGGACAGCTCCATGGGCAGGAAACACCATATATTTT.

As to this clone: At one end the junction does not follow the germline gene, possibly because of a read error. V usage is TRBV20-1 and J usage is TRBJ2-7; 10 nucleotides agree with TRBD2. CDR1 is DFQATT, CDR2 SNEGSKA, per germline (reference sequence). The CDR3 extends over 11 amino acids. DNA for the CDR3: TGCAGTGCTAGGCCCAGCCTAGCGGGAGTTTTC. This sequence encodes CSARPSLAGVF.

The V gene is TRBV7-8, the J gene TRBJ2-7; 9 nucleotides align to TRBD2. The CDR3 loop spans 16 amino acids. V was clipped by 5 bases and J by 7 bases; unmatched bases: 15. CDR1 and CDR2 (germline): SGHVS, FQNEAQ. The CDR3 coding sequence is TGTGCCAGCAGCGAACGGGGCATGCGGGAGGGCCTGGAGCAGTACTTC. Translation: CASSERGMREGLEQYF.

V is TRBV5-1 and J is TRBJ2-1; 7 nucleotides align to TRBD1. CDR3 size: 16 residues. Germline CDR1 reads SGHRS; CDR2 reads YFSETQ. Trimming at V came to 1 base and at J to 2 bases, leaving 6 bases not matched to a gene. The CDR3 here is CASSLRGPFAYNEQFF. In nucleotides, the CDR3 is TGCGCCAGCAGCTTGAGGGGGCCGTTCGCCTACAATGAGCAGTTCTTC.

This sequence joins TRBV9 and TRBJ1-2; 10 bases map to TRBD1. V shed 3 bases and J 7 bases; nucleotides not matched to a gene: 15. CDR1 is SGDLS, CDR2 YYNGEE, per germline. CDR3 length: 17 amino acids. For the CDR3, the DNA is TGTGCCAGCAGCGACTTACCCCCGGGACAGGGGATTGGTGGCTACACCTTC. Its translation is CASSDLPPGQGIGGYTF.

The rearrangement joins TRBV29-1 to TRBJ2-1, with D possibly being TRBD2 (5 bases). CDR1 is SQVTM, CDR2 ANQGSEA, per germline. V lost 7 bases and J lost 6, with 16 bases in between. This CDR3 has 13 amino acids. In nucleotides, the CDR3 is TGCAGCGCGACTAAACTAAATATCAATGAGCAGTTCTTC. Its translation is CSATKLNINEQFF.

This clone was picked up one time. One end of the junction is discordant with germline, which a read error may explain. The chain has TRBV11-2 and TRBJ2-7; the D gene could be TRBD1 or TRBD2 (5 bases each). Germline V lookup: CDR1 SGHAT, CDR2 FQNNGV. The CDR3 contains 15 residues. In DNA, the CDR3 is TGTGCCACCAGCCCAATCGGGACGGGCCCCTACAAGCAGTACTTC. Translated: CATSPIGTGPYKQYF.

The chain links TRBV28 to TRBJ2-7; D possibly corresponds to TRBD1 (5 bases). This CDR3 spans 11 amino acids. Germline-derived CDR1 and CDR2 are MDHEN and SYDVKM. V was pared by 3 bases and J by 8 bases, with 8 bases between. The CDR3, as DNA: TGTGCCAGCAGTTTTGGGGCGAAGCAGTACTTC. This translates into CASSFGAKQYF.

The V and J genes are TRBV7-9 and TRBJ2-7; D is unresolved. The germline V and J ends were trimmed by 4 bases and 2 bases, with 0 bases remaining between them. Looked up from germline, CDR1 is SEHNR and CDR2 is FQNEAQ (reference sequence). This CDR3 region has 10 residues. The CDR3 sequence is CASSSYEQYF. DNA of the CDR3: TGTGCCAGCAGCTCCTACGAGCAGTACTTC.